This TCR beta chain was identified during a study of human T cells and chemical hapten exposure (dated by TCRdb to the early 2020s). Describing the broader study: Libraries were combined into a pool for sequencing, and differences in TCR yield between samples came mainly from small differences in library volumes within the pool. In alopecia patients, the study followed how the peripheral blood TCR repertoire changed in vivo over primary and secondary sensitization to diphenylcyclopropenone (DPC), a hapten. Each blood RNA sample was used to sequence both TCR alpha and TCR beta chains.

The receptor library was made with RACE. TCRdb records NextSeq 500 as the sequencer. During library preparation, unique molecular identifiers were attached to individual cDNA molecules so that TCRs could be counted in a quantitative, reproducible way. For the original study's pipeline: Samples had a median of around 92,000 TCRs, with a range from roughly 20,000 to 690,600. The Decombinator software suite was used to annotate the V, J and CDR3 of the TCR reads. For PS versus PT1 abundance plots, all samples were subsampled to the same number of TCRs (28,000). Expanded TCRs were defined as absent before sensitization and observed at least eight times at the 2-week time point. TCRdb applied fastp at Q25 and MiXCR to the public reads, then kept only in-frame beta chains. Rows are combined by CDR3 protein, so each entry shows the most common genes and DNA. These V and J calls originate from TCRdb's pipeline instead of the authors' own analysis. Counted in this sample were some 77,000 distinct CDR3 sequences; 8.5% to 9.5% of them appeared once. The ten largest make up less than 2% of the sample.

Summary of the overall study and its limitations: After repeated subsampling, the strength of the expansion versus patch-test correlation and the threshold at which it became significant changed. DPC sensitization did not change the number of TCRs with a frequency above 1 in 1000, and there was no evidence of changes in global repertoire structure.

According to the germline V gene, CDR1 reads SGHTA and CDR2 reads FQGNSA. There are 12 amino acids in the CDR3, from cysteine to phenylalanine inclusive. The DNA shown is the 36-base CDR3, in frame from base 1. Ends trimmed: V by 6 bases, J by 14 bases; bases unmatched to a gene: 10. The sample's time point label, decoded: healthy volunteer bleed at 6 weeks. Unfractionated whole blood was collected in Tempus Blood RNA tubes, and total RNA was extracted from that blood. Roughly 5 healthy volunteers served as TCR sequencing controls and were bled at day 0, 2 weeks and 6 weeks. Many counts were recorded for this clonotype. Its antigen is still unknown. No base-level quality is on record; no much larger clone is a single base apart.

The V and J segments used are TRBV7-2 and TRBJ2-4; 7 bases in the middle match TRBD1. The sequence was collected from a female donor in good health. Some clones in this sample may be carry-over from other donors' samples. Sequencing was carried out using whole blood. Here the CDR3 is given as CASSLPQGQKYF. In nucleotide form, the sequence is TGTGCCAGCAGTTTACCTCAGGGACAGAAGTACTTC.